This T cell receptor beta chain came from a study of blood T cell repertoires in COVID-19. Whole-study context: Spain, Italy and the United States supplied samples that represented acute and convalescent COVID-19. The analysed material was cDNA or gDNA that came from T cells, B-cell-depleted T cells, or PBMCs.

Original methodology: Amplification of reference gene primers was used by the study to estimate nucleated cell counts. Assay: immunoSEQ multiplex PCR; the TCRdb copy retains only in-frame clones and omits some. That table supplies the V and J calls and clone size; D and trimming were determined from the DNA. The data show 90,000 to 150,000 clones, 75% to 85% seen once. Trimming cost V 3 bases and J 5 bases; bases outside gene matches: 13. Looked up from germline, CDR1 is KGHSH and CDR2 is LQKENI. This CDR3 is 18 amino acids long. The chain joins TRBV18 to TRBJ2-1; 10 bases agree with TRBD2. The source material was peripheral blood. The sequence derives from a human donor in a cohort sampled during active COVID-19. CDR3 DNA sequence: TGTGCCAGCTCACCTGCGTCTAGCGGGGGCCGAAGGAACAATGAGCAGTTCTTC. This translates into CASSPASSGGRRNNEQFF.